Below are 15 T cell receptor beta chains sequenced from a single sample in a study of T-cell reconstitution after alpha-beta-depleted transplantation in children. Unique molecular identifiers tagged the TCRbeta library. In TCRdb, the PCR reads were re-called with MiXCR into one record per CDR3 protein. The data hold about 400,000 distinct CDR3 sequences, with about 16% observed a single time. Material: PBMCs, mostly from graft donor cells, obtained 360 days after TCRalphabeta/CD19-depleted stem cell transplant. The receptors originated from a boy under two years old who had a stem cell transplant for Wiskott-Aldrich syndrome, so the T cells may come from the graft donor.

The genes are TRBV11-2 and TRBJ2-7, with 7 bases lining up with TRBD1. This CDR3 is 15 amino acids long. CDR1 and CDR2 from the germline V gene are SGHAT and FQNNGV. Trimming removed 3 bases from V and 2 bases from J; junction bases left unmatched: 7. The CDR3: CASSFSLTGTYEQYF. The CDR3 coding sequence is TGTGCCAGCAGCTTCTCGTTGACAGGGACCTACGAGCAGTACTTC.

V is TRBV18 and J is TRBJ2-3, with D hard to call. This CDR3 has 15 residues. Per germline, CDR1 KGHSH and CDR2 LQKENI. Between the trimmed V and J ends, which lost 1 base and 0 bases, there was a span of 8 bases. Here the CDR3 DNA reads TGTGCCAGCTCACCACTATCGGACAGCACAGATACGCAGTATTTT. This codes for CASSPLSDSTDTQYF.

The table lists this clonotype with a few counts. J is TRBJ2-7 and V is TRBV11-2; TRBD2 matches 9 bases. Germline V gene lookup returns CDR1 SGHAT and CDR2 FQNNGV. This CDR3 is 13 amino acids long. V shed 5 bases, J shed 3 bases, and the junction held 2 bases outside the gene matches. The DNA for the CDR3 is TGTGCCAGCAGCCGGACTAGCGACTACGAGCAGTACTTC. It translates to CASSRTSDYEQYF. The full variable domain, its missing parts supplied by reference TRBV11-2 and TRBJ2-7, is EAGVAQSPRYKIIEKRQSVAFWCNPISGHATLYWYQQILGQGPKLLIQFQNNGVVDDSQLPKDRFSAERLKGVDSTLKIQPAKLEDSAVYLCASSRTSDYEQYFGPGTRLTVT.

The table lists this clonotype with many counts. The V call is TRBV6-5, the J call TRBJ2-1; a possible D gene is TRBD2 (6 bases). V was trimmed by 8 bases and J by 4 bases, leaving 9 bases between them. CDR1 is MNHEY, CDR2 SVGAGI, per germline. The CDR3 runs 12 residues. CDR3 region: CASGRLYNEQFF. Here the CDR3 DNA reads TGTGCCAGCGGGAGGTTATACAATGAGCAGTTCTTC.

This clonotype was found a few times. The chain recombines TRBV5-1 with TRBJ2-1, with TRBD2 identical over 7 bases. The germline gives CDR1 SGHRS, CDR2 YFSETQ. V lost 0 bases, J lost 2 bases, and 8 bases stayed unmatched. This CDR3 is 17 amino acids long. CDR3 in amino acids: CASSLGYGLETYNEQFF. CDR3 nucleotide sequence: TGCGCCAGCAGCTTGGGCTACGGACTAGAAACCTACAATGAGCAGTTCTTC.

This rearrangement joins TRBV25-1 to TRBJ2-7; the D gene is possibly TRBD2 (5 bases). The V end was cut by 2 bases, the J end by 0 bases, with 17 bases between. Germline V CDR1 and CDR2: MGHDK, SYGVNS. This CDR3 has 17 amino acids. The CDR3 loop is CASSEQNKAVSSYEQYF. As DNA, the CDR3 is TGTGCCAGCAGTGAACAAAATAAAGCGGTGAGCTCCTACGAGCAGTACTTC.

This rearrangement joins TRBV5-1 to TRBJ2-1, with 10 nucleotides matching TRBD2. V lost 4 bases to trimming and J lost 6 bases; unmatched junction nucleotides: 13. CDR1 SGHRS and CDR2 YFSETQ come from the germline V gene. The CDR3 sequence is 17 residues long. Written as DNA, the CDR3 is TGCGCCAGCAGCCTCTCCCTGCTAGCGGGAGTGGCCAATGAGCAGTTCTTC. Translated: CASSLSLLAGVANEQFF.

The V call is TRBV2, the J call TRBJ1-5, with D tentatively TRBD1 (6 bases). Germline-derived CDR1 and CDR2 are SNHLY and FYNNEI. With 5 bases removed from V and 5 bases from J, the gap between germline ends came to 16 bases. There are 15 residues in the CDR3. The CDR3 sequence: CASSRARGPDQPQHF. The CDR3 nucleotides read TGTGCCAGCAGTAGGGCCAGGGGACCTGATCAGCCCCAGCATTTT.

In this sample, this clonotype turned up a few times. The chain links TRBV5-4 to TRBJ2-7; TRBD2 aligns across 10 bases. Germline loops: CDR1 SGHNT, CDR2 YYREEE (reference sequence). The V gene end was trimmed by 10 bases and the J gene end by 4 bases; junction bases not matched to a gene: 5. This CDR3 is built from 12 residues. CDR3 sequence: CASTGLAYEQYF. CDR3 nucleotides: TGTGCCTCCACGGGACTAGCGTACGAGCAGTACTTC. Full variable domain (missing parts from reference TRBV5-4 and TRBJ2-7): ETGVTQSPTHLIKTRGQQVTLRCSSQSGHNTVSWYQQALGQGPQFIFQYYREEENGRGNFPPRFSGLQFPNYSSELNVNALELDDSALYLCASTGLAYEQYFGPGTRLTVT.

This clonotype was counted a few times. The chain carries TRBV4-3 and TRBJ2-7; 8 positions agree with TRBD2. Germline V gene data show CDR1 as LGHNA and CDR2 as YSLEER. This CDR3 has 16 amino acids. The J segment lost 4 bases and the V segment lost 0 bases, leaving 8 bases of the junction unmatched. The CDR3: CASSQDRALAEYEQYF. DNA for the CDR3: TGCGCCAGCAGCCAAGATAGAGCACTAGCGGAATACGAGCAGTACTTC.

This clonotype was counted at least ten times. This chain links TRBV5-1 with TRBJ1-2; D might be TRBD1 (6 bases). Trimming removed 0 bases from V and 3 bases from J, with 6 bases in between. The CDR3 spans 13 residues. Per the germline V gene, CDR1 is SGHRS and CDR2 is YFSETQ. The CDR3 here is CASSLDRDYGYTF. The CDR3 DNA follows: TGCGCCAGCAGCTTGGACAGGGACTATGGCTACACCTTC.

This clonotype was counted a few times. The CDR3 spells CSARQGWGVADTQYF. The CDR3 DNA follows: TGCAGTGCTAGACAGGGGTGGGGAGTCGCAGATACGCAGTATTTT. The rearrangement links TRBV20-1 to TRBJ2-3, with TRBD1 as a possible D gene (6 bases). Trimming pared 2 bases from V and 4 bases from J, leaving 16 bases between. The CDR3 contains 15 residues. Germline V gene lookup returns CDR1 DFQATT and CDR2 SNEGSKA (reference sequence).

This clonotype was picked up a small number of times. The CDR3 spells CASRRTSGVYEQYF. CDR3 in DNA: TGTGCCAGCAGGCGGACTAGCGGGGTGTACGAGCAGTACTTC. The rearrangement links TRBV6-1 to TRBJ2-7; 12 bases line up with TRBD2. CDR3 length: 14 amino acids. J gave up 4 bases and V 6 bases, and 4 bases lay outside the gene matches. Per germline, CDR1 MNHNS and CDR2 SASEGT.

The chain couples TRBV20-1 to TRBJ2-3, with TRBD2 as a possible D gene (5 bases). The V end lost 3 bases, the J end lost 3 bases, and 10 bases lay between the germline ends. Germline V lookup: CDR1 DFQATT, CDR2 SNEGSKA (reference sequence). This CDR3 has 13 residues. The CDR3 is CSASGKSTDTQYF. The CDR3 nucleotides read TGCAGTGCTAGCGGGAAGTCGACAGATACGCAGTATTTT.

The CDR3 coding sequence is TGTGCCAGCAGCTCGGGACACTCGAACACCGGGGAGCTGTTTTTT. Translating gives CASSSGHSNTGELFF. This chain joins TRBV11-2 and TRBJ2-2; tentatively, D is TRBD1 (6 bases). The CDR3 has 15 residues. V lost 4 bases and J lost 0, with 9 bases in between. Germline lookup yields CDR1 SGHAT and CDR2 FQNNGV. Full variable domain (remainder filled in from reference TRBV11-2 and TRBJ2-2): EAGVAQSPRYKIIEKRQSVAFWCNPISGHATLYWYQQILGQGPKLLIQFQNNGVVDDSQLPKDRFSAERLKGVDSTLKIQPAKLEDSAVYLCASSSGHSNTGELFFGEGSRLTVL.